The entry that follows covers one TCR beta chain sequence. What it recognizes is unknown. This CDR3 spans 13 amino acids. Germline V gives CDR1 LNHDA, CDR2 SQIVND (reference sequence). The V segment lost 9 bases and the J segment 1 base; nucleotides outside the gene matches: 5. This entry is derived from a study of lymphopenia after photon versus proton radiotherapy. Study results and caveats: After the lymphocyte nadir, photon-treated repertoires showed oligoclonal expansion, especially of CD8+ Temra cells. Under photons, naive T cells and diversity fell while effector/memory populations rose.

Sequencing used immunoSEQ multiplex PCR; TCRdb keeps in-frame clones, though not all of them. The repertoire holds about 53,000 clones, with around 88% as singletons. The input for sequencing was peripheral blood, taken from a patient treated with photon-based radiotherapy. The V and J genes are TRBV19 and TRBJ2-7; 8 positions agree with TRBD1. The TCR sequence derives from a man aged 45-65 years with gastric cancer. CDR3 sequence: CASRQGPSYEQYF. The CDR3 DNA sequence: TGTGCCAGCAGACAGGGGCCATCCTACGAGCAGTACTTC.